This TCR beta chain is from a study of blood T cell repertoires in COVID-19. Study details: There were acute and convalescent COVID-19 samples, and they came from the United States, Italy and Spain.

Trimming took 0 bases from V and 5 from J, leaving 13 bases between them. The CDR3 length is 15 residues. The germline gives CDR1 SGHNT, CDR2 YENEEA. The assay was immunoSEQ multiplex PCR, and TCRdb's table has in-frame clones only and misses some. The sample records hundreds of thousands of clones, roughly nine tenths being singletons. V and J are TRBV11-3 and TRBJ1-1; D is perhaps TRBD1 (5 bases). Sequencing was performed on PBMCs or T cells enriched from blood (not recorded which). This receptor was taken from a woman between 55 and 75 years old who had recovered from COVID-19. The CDR3 here is CASSLEEGRRTEAFF. The CDR3 region has the DNA TGTGCCAGCAGCTTAGAGGAGGGGCGGCGGACTGAAGCTTTCTTT.